The 11 T cell receptor beta chains reported below all come from one sample, sequenced in a study of OX40 agonist ivuxolimab in advanced cancers. The assay was immunoSEQ multiplex PCR, and TCRdb's table has in-frame clones only and misses some. The data contain about 43,000 clones, 70% to 90% of them singletons. The input for sequencing was CD4+ or CD8+ T cells sorted from blood, taken in a trial of the OX40 agonist ivuxolimab. The receptor source for this set is an adult with an advanced solid tumor such as melanoma, head and neck, liver or kidney cancer.

V is TRBV5-1 and J is TRBJ2-5, with 8 bases identical to TRBD1. The CDR3 consists of 16 residues. The V gene's germline CDR1 is SGHRS and CDR2 YFSETQ. V gave up 5 bases and J gave up 0 bases; unmatched junction bases: 9. The CDR3 is CASRTRTGSYQETQYF. CDR3 nucleotide sequence: TGCGCCAGCAGAACCCGGACAGGGTCGTACCAAGAGACCCAGTACTTC.

The chain couples TRBV28 to TRBJ2-2; 7 positions match TRBD1. V was clipped by 6 bases and J by 5 bases; unmatched bases: 6. Germline V CDR1 and CDR2: MDHEN, SYDVKM. The CDR3 loop spans 14 amino acids. CDR3 coding DNA: TGTGCCAGCAGGACGGGACAGCCAACCGGGGAGCTGTTTTTT. Its protein is CASRTGQPTGELFF. Looking up the rest from reference TRBV28 and TRBJ2-2 gives the full variable domain: DVKVTQSSRYLVKRTGEKVFLECVQDMDHENMFWYRQDPGLGLRLIYFSYDVKMKEKGDIPEGYSVSREKKERFSLILESASTNQTSMYLCASRTGQPTGELFFGEGSRLTVL.

V gene TRBV19 combines with J gene TRBJ1-5, with 8 bases matching TRBD1. This CDR3 has 15 amino acids. The ends lost 6 bases at V and 6 bases at J; junction bases unmatched: 10. In germline, CDR1 is LNHDA, CDR2 SQIVND (reference sequence). The CDR3 DNA follows: TGTGCCAGTAGCGATGGACAGGGACAAGGTCAGCCCCAGCATTTT. Protein product: CASSDGQGQGQPQHF. The entire variable domain, with the rest obtained from reference TRBV19 and TRBJ1-5, is as follows: DGGITQSPKYLFRKEGQNVTLSCEQNLNHDAMYWYRQDPGQGLRLIYYSQIVNDFQKGDIAEGYSVSREKKESFPLTVTSAQKNPTAFYLCASSDGQGQGQPQHFGDGTRLSIL.

V is TRBV7-9 and J is TRBJ2-7; TRBD2 might be the D (5 bases). Deletions cut 7 bases from V and 7 bases from J, with 14 bases between. The CDR3 is made up of 12 amino acids. Germline CDR1 is SEHNR and CDR2 is FQNEAQ (reference sequence). The CDR3, as DNA: TGTGCCAGCACCCCGGGGAGAGAGGAGCAGTACTTC. It is translated as CASTPGREEQYF.

Turning to this clone: Other DNA variants within this sample encode the same CDR3. The chain uses TRBV12-5 and TRBJ2-2; 9 positions match TRBD2. Losses at the gene ends were 1 base for V and 4 bases for J; bases not matched to a gene: 4. The CDR3 totals 16 residues. CDR1 is LGHNT and CDR2 is FRNRAP in the germline V gene. DNA of the CDR3: TGTGCTAGTGGTTTGGCAGCGGGAGGACCCACCGGGGAGCTGTTTTTT. Protein sequence: CASGLAAGGPTGELFF.

The chain joins TRBV2 to TRBJ2-2, with 8 bases that match TRBD1. Germline trimming cut 10 bases from V and 2 bases from J; bases unmatched to any gene: 6. The CDR3 runs 14 residues. Germline CDR1 is SNHLY and CDR2 is FYNNEI. The CDR3 region is CANRGTGNTGELFF. The CDR3 nucleotides read TGTGCCAACAGGGGGACAGGAAACACCGGGGAGCTGTTTTTT.

The chain joins TRBV7-3 to TRBJ2-2; D gene unclear. The germline V and J ends were trimmed by 3 bases and 2 bases, with 7 bases remaining between them. In germline, CDR1 is SGHTA, CDR2 FQGTGA. The CDR3 is 14 residues long. The CDR3 loop reads CASSFGHNTGELFF. As DNA, the CDR3 is TGTGCCAGCAGCTTTGGCCATAACACCGGGGAGCTGTTTTTT.

The chain employs TRBV6-5 and TRBJ1-6; the D gene is possibly TRBD1 (5 bases). V lost 5 bases and J lost 10, with 18 bases in between. Per germline, CDR1 MNHEY and CDR2 SVGAGI. This CDR3 has 15 amino acids. The CDR3 loop is CASSPGPPSKSPLHF. The CDR3 nucleotides read TGTGCCAGCAGTCCGGGGCCGCCCTCGAAATCACCCCTCCACTTT.

This chain connects TRBV28 to TRBJ1-2, with 7 bases that match TRBD1. J lost 6 bases, V lost 6 bases, and 1 base had no gene match. The germline V gene encodes CDR1 MDHEN and CDR2 SYDVKM. The CDR3 is 11 amino acids. CDR3 coding DNA: TGTGCCAGCAGCGACAGGGATGGCTACACCTTC. Its protein is CASSDRDGYTF.

This chain uses TRBV18 with TRBJ1-4; 7 bases fit TRBD1. The germline V gene has CDR1 KGHSH and CDR2 LQKENI. This CDR3 has 12 amino acids. J lost 8 bases, V lost 5 bases, and 2 bases had no gene match. In DNA, the CDR3 is TGTGCCAGCTCAGACAGGGACGAAAAACTGTTTTTT. Translating gives CASSDRDEKLFF.

The chain carries TRBV29-1 and TRBJ1-2; 10 positions agree with TRBD1. This CDR3 is 14 amino acids long. CDR1 is SQVTM and CDR2 is ANQGSEA in the germline V gene. V shed 3 bases, J shed 5 bases, and the junction held 6 bases outside the gene matches. This CDR3 reads CSVDRGTGVYGYTF. For the CDR3, the DNA is TGCAGCGTTGATCGCGGGACAGGGGTTTATGGCTACACCTTC.